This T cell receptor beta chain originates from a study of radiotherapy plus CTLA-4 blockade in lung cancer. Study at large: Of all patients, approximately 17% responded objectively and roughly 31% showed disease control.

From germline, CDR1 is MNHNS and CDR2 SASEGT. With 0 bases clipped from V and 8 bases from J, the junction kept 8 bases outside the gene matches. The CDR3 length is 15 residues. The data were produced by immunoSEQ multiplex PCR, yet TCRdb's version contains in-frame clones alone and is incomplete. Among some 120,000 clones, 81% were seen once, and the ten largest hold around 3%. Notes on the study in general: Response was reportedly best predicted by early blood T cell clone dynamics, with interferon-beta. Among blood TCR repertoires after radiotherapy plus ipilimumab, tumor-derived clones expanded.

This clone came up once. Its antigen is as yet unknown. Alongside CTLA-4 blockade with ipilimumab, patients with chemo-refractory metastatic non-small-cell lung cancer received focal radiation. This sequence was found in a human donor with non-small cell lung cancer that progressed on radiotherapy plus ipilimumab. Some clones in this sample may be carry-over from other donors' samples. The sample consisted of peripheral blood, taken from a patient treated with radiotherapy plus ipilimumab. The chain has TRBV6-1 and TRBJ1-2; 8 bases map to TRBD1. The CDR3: CASSEAHPGGMGYTF. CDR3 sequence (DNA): TGTGCCAGCAGTGAAGCGCACCCAGGGGGCATGGGCTACACCTTC.